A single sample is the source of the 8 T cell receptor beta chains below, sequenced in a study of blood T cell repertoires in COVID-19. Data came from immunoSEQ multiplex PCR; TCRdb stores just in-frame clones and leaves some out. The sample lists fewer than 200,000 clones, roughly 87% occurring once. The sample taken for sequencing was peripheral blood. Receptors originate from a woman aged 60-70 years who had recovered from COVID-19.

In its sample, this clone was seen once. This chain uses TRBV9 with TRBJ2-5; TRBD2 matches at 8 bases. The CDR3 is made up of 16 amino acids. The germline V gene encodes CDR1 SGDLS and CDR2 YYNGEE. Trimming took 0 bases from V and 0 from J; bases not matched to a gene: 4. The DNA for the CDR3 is TGTGCCAGCAGCGTAGCTCGCGGGGGGCACCAAGAGACCCAGTACTTC. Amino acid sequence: CASSVARGGHQETQYF.

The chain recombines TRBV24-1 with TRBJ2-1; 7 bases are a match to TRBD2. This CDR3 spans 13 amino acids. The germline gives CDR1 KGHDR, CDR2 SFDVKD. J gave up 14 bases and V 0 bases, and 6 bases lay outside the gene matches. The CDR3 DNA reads TGTGCCACCAGTGATTTGGTGCCTAGCGGTAAGTTCTTC. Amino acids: CATSDLVPSGKFF.

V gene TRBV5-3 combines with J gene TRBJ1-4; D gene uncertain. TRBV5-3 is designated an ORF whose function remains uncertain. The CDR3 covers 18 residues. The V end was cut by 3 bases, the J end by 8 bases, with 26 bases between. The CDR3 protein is CARSSLEVGWVRGEKLFF. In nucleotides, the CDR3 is TGTGCCAGAAGCTCACTCGAGGTCGGGTGGGTCAGAGGGGAAAAACTGTTTTTT.

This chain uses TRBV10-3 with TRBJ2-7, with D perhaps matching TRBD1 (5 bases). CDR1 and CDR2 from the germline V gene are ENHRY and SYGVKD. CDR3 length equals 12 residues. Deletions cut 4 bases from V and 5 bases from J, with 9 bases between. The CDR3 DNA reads TGTGCCATCAGTGCGGGCAGGGACGAGCAGTACTTC. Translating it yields CAISAGRDEQYF.

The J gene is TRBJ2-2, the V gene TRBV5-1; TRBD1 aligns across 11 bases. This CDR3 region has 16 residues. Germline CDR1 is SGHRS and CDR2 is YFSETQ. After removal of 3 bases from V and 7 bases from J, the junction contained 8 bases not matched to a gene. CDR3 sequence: CASSSTPGQGGGELFF. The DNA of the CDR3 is TGCGCCAGCAGCTCTACCCCGGGACAGGGGGGCGGGGAGCTGTTTTTT.

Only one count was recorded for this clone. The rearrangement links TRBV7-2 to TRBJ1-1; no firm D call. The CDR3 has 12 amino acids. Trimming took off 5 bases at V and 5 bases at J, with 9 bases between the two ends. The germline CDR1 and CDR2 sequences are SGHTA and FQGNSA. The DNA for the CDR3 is TGTGCCAGCAGCCCCTATCGGACTGAAGCTTTCTTT. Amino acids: CASSPYRTEAFF.

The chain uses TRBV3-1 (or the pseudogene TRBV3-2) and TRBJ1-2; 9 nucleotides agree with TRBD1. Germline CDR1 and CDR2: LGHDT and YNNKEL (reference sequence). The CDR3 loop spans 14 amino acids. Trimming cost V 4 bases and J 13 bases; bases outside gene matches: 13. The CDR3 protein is CASSPRRDREESTF. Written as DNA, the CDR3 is TGTGCCAGCAGCCCCCGAAGGGACAGGGAGGAGAGCACCTTC.

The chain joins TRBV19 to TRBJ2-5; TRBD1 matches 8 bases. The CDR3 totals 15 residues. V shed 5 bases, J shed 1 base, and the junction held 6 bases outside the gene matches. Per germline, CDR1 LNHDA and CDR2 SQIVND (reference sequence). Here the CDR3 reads CASSPQTGVQETQYF. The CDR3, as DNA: TGTGCCAGTAGTCCTCAGACAGGGGTCCAAGAGACCCAGTACTTC.